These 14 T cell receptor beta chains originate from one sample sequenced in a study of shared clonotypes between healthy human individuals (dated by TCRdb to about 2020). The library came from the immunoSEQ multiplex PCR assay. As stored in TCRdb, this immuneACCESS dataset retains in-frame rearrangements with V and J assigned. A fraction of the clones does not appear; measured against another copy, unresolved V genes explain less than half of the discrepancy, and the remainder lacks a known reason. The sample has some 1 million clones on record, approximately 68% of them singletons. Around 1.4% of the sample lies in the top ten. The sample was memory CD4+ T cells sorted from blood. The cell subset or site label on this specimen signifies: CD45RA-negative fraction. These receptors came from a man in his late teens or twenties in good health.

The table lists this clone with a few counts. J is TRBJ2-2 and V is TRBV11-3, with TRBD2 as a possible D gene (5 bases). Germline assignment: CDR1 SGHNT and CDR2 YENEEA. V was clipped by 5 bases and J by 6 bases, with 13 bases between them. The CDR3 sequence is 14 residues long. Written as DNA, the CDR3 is TGTGCCAGCAGCCTGCTAGCCGCCTCCGGGGAGCTGTTTTTT. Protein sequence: CASSLLAASGELFF.

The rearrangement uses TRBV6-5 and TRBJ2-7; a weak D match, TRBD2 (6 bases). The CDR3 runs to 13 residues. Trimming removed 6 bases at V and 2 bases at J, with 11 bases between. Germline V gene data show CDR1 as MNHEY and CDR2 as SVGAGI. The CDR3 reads CASSRTTAYEQYF. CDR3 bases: TGTGCCAGCAGCCGGACTACAGCCTACGAGCAGTACTTC.

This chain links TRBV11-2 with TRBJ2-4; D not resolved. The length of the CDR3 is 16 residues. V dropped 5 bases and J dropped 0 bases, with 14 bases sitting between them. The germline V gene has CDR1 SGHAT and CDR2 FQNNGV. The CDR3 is CASSTIKTLAKNIQYF. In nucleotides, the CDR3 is TGTGCCAGCAGCACAATAAAGACCCTAGCCAAAAACATTCAGTACTTC.

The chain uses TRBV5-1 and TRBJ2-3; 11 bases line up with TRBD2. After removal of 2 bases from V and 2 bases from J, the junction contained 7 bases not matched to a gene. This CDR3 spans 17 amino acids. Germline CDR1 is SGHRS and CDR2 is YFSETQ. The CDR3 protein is CASSFPLAGGLTDTQYF. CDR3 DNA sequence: TGCGCCAGCAGCTTTCCGTTAGCGGGAGGGCTCACAGATACGCAGTATTTT.

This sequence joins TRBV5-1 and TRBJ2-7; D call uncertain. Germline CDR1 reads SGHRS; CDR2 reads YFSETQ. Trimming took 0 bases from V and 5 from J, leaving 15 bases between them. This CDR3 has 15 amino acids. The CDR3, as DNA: TGCGCCAGCAGCTTGGCCGTGGGCCAGAGAGACGAGCAGTACTTC. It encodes CASSLAVGQRDEQYF.

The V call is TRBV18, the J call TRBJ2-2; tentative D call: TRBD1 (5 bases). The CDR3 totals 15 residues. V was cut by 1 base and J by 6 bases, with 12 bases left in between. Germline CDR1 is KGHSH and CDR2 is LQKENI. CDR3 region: CASSPQGEAAGELFF. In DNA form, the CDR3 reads TGTGCCAGCTCACCACAAGGGGAAGCCGCCGGGGAGCTGTTTTTT.

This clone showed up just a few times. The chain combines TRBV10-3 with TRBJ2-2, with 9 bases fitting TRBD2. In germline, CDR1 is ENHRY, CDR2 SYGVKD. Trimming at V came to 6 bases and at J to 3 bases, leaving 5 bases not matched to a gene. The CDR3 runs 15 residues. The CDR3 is CAIRASGTDTGELFF. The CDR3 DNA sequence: TGTGCCATCAGGGCTAGCGGGACGGACACCGGGGAGCTGTTTTTT.

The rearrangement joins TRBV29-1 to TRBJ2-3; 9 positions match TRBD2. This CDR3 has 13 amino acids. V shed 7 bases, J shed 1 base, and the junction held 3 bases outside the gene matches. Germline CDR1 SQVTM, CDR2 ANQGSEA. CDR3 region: CSAQRGGTDTQYF. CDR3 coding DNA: TGCAGCGCTCAGCGGGGGGGCACAGATACGCAGTATTTT.

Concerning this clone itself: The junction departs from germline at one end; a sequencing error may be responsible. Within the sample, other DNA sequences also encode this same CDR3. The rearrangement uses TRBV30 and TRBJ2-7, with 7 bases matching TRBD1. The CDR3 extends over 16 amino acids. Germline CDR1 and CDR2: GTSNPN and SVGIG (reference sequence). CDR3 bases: TGTGCTTGGAGTCCCACAGGGGCGCTTAGATCCTACGAGCAGTACTTC. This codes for CAWSPTGALRSYEQYF. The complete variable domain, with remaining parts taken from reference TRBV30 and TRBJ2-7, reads SQTIHQWPATLVQPVGSPLSLECTVEGTSNPNLYWYRQAAGRGLQLLFYSVGIGQISSEVPQNLSASRPQDRQFILSSKKLLLSDSGFYLCAWSPTGALRSYEQYFGPGTRLTVT.

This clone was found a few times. The CDR3 here is CASSKESASRDTQYF. CDR3 nucleotides: TGTGCCAGTAGTAAGGAGTCCGCCTCCCGGGATACGCAGTATTTT. V and J are TRBV19 and TRBJ2-3; D is unresolved. Trimming left V 4 bases short and J 6 bases short, with 17 bases between. The CDR3 extends over 15 amino acids. Germline lookup yields CDR1 LNHDA and CDR2 SQIVND (reference sequence).

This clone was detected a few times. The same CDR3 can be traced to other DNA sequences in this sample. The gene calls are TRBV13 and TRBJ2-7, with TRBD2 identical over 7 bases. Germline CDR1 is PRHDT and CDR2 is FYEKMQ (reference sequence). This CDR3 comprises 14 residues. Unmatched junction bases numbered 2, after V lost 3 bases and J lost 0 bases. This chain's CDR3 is CASSLPGGSYEQYF. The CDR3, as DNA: TGTGCCAGCAGCTTGCCGGGGGGCTCCTACGAGCAGTACTTC.

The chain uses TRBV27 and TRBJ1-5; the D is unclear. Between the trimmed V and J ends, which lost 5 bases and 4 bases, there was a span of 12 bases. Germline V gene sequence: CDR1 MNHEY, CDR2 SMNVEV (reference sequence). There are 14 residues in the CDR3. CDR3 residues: CASSPLGPNQPQHF. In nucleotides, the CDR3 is TGTGCCAGCAGTCCCTTAGGGCCTAATCAGCCCCAGCATTTT.

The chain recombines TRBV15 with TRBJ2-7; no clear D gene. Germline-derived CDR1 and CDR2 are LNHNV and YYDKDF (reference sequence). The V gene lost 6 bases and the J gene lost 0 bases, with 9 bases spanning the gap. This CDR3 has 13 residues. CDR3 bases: TGTGCCACCAGTCCCCACGTCTCCTACGAGCAGTACTTC. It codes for CATSPHVSYEQYF.

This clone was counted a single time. CDR3 region: CASSPRQGVWANEKLFF. CDR3 coding DNA: TGCGCCAGCAGCCCACGACAGGGGGTCTGGGCTAATGAAAAACTGTTTTTT. The rearrangement links TRBV5-1 to TRBJ1-4; 9 bases match TRBD1. Germline V CDR1 and CDR2: SGHRS, YFSETQ. With V trimmed by 4 bases and J by 3 bases, 10 bases remained unmatched. The length of the CDR3 is 17 residues.